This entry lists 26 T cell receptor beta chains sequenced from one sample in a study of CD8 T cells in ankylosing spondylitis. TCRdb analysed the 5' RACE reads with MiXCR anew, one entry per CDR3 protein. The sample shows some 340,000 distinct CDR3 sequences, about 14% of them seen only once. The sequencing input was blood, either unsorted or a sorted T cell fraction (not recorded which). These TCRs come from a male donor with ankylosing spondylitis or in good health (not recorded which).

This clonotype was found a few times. As DNA, the CDR3 is TGTGCCAGCACCCCGAAGCTCAGGGATGGCTACACCTTC. Translation gives CASTPKLRDGYTF. This chain uses TRBV5-4 with TRBJ1-2, with D perhaps matching TRBD1 (5 bases). Trimming took off 6 bases at V and 6 bases at J, with 15 bases between the two ends. Germline-derived CDR1 and CDR2 are SGHNT and YYREEE (reference sequence). This CDR3 has 13 amino acids.

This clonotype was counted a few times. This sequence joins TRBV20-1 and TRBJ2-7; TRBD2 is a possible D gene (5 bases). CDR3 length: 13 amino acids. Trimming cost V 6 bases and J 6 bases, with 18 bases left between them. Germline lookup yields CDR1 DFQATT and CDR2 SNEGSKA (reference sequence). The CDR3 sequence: CSATPPSWSEQYF. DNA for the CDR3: TGCAGTGCCACCCCCCCTAGCTGGAGCGAGCAGTACTTC.

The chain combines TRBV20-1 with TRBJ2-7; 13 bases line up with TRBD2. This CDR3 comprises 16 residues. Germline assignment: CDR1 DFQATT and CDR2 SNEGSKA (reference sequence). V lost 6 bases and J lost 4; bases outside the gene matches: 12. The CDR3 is CSALSTSGGPTYEQYF. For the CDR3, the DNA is TGCAGTGCCCTTTCGACTAGCGGGGGGCCCACTTACGAGCAGTACTTC.

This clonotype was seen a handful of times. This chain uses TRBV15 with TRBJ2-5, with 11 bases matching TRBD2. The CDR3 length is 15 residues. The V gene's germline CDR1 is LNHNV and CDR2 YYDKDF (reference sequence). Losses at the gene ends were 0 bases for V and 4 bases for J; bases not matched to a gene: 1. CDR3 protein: CATSRDLAGGETQYF. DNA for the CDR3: TGTGCCACCAGCAGAGATCTAGCGGGGGGAGAGACCCAGTACTTC. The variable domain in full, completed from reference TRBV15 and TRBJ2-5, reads DAMVIQNPRYQVTQFGKPVTLSCSQTLNHNVMYWYQQKSSQAPKLLFHYYDKDFNNEADTPDNFQSRRPNTSFCFLDIRSPGLGDTAMYLCATSRDLAGGETQYFGPGTRLLVL.

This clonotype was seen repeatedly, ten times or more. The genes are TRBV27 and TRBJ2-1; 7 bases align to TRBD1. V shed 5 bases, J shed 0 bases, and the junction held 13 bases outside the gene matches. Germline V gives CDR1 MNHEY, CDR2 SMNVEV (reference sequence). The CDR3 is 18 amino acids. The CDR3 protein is CASSRFPYRGSSYNEQFF. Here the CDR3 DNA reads TGTGCCAGCAGTCGGTTCCCTTACAGGGGTAGCTCCTACAATGAGCAGTTCTTC.

The DNA for the CDR3 is TGTGCCAGCAGCCAAGAAGGCTTAAATGAAAAACTGTTTTTT. Its translation is CASSQEGLNEKLFF. The chain couples TRBV4-2 to TRBJ1-4; no clear D. Per the germline V gene, CDR1 is LGHNA and CDR2 is YNFKEQ. The CDR3 has 14 amino acids. The ends were cut back, 0 bases at V and 5 bases at J, with 7 bases in the middle.

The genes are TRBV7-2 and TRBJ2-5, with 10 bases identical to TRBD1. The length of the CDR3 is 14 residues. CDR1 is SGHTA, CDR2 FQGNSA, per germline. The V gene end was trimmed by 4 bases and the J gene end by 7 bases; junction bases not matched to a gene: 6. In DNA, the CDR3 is TGTGCCAGCAGCTCCGGACAGGGGGACTGGACCCAGTACTTC. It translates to CASSSGQGDWTQYF.

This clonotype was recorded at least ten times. In DNA, the CDR3 is TGTGCCAGCAGCCCGACTCGTGAGACCCAGTACTTC. Translation: CASSPTRETQYF. V and J are TRBV7-6 and TRBJ2-5; no firm D call. This CDR3 is built from 12 residues. Germline loops: CDR1 SGHVS, CDR2 FNYEAQ. With 5 bases removed from V and 5 bases from J, the gap between germline ends came to 9 bases.

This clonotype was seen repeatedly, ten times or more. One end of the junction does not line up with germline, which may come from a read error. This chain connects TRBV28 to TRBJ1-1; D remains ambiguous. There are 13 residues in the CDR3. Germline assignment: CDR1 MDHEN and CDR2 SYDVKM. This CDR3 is CASSFQRSRQNLF. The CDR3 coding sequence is TGTGCCAGCAGTTTTCAACGATCCCGGCAGAACCTCTTT.

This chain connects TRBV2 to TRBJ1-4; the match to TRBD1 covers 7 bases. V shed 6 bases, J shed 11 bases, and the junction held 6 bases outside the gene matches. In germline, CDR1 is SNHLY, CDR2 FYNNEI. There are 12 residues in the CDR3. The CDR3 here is CASSAAGGKLFF. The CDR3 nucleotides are TGTGCCAGCAGCGCAGCAGGGGGGAAACTGTTTTTT.

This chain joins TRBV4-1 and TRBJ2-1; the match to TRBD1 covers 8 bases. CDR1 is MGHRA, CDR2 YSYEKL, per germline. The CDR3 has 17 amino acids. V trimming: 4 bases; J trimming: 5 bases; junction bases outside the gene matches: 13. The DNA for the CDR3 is TGCGCCAGCAGCCGGACCAGTTCGAGGACAGGGAACAATGAGCAGTTCTTC. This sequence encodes CASSRTSSRTGNNEQFF.

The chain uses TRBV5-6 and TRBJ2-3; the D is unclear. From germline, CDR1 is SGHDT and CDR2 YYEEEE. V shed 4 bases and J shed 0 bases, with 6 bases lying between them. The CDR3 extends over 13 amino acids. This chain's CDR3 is CASSRASTDTQYF. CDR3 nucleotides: TGTGCCAGCAGCCGTGCTAGCACAGATACGCAGTATTTT.

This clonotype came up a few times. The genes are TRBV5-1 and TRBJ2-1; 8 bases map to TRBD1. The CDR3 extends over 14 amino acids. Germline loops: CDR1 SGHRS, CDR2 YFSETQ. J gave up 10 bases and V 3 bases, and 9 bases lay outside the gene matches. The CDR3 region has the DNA TGCGCCAGCAGCTCCCTAACAGACAGGGGCGAGCAGTTCTTC. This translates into CASSSLTDRGEQFF.

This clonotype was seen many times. In DNA form, the CDR3 reads TGTGCCAGCAGCTTGGACACGTTCGTGGGGGAGCTGTTTTTT. It codes for CASSLDTFVGELFF. V and J are TRBV5-5 and TRBJ2-2, with D uncertain. This CDR3 is 14 amino acids long. Germline loops: CDR1 SGHKS, CDR2 YYEKEE (reference sequence). Trimming left V 0 bases short and J 8 bases short, with 11 bases between.

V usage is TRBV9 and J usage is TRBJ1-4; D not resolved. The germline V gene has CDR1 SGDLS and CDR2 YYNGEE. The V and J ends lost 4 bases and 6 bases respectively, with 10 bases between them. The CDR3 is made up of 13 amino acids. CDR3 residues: CASSPQAYEKLFF. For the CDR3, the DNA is TGTGCCAGCAGCCCCCAGGCTTATGAAAAACTGTTTTTT.

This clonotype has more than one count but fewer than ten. CDR3 loop: CASTKRGDSTSGANVLTF. CDR3 in DNA: TGCGCCAGCACAAAAAGGGGGGACAGTACCTCAGGGGCCAACGTCCTGACTTTC. The V and J genes are TRBV5-1 and TRBJ2-6; a weak D match, TRBD1 (7 bases). Germline V gene data show CDR1 as SGHRS and CDR2 as YFSETQ. V dropped 6 bases and J dropped 4 bases, with 23 bases sitting between them. The CDR3 sequence is 18 residues long.

As DNA, the CDR3 is TGTGCCAGCAGCCCGACGCAGGGGGCAGATACGCAGTATTTT. Translating gives CASSPTQGADTQYF. This chain connects TRBV12-3 or TRBV12-4 to TRBJ2-3; 7 bases line up with TRBD1. The CDR3 spans 14 residues. The V segment lost 6 bases and the J segment 4 bases; nucleotides outside the gene matches: 7.

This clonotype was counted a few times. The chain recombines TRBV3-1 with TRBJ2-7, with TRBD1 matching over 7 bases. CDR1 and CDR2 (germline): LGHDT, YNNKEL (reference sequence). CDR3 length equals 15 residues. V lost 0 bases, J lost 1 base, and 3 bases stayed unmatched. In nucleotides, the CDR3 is TGTGCCAGCAGCCAAGAAAGGGGGCAGTCCTACGAGCAGTACTTC. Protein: CASSQERGQSYEQYF.

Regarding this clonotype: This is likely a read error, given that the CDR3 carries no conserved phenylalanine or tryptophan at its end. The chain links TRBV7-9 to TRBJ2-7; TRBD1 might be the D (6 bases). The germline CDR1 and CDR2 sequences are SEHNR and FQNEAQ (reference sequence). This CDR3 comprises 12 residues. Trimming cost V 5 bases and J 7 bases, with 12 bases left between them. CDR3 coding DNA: TGTGCCAGCAGCAACAGGGTTGGGGAGCAGTACTCC. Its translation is CASSNRVGEQYS.

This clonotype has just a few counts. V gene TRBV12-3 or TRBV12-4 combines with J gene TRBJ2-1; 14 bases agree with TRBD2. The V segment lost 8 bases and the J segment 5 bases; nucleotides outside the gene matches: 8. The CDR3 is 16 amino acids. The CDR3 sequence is CASGQQGLAGDNEQFF. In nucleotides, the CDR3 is TGTGCCAGCGGGCAACAGGGACTAGCGGGAGACAATGAGCAGTTCTTC.

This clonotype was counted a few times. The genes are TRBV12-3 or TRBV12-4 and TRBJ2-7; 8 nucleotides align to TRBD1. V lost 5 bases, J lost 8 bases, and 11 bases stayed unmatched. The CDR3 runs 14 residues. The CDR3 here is CASSHSGTGSQQYF. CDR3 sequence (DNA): TGTGCCAGCAGTCATTCCGGGACAGGTAGCCAGCAGTACTTC.

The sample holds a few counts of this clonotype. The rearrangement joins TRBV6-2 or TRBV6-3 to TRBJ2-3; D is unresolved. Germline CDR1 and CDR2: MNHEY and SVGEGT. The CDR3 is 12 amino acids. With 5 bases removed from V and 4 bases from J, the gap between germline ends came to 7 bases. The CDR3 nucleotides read TGTGCCAGCAGTCAGAGTCCAGATACGCAGTATTTT. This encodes CASSQSPDTQYF.

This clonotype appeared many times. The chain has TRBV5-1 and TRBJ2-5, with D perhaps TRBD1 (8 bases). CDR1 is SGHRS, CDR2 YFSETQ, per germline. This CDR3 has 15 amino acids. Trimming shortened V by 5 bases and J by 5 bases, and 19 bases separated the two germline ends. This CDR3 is CASSLDREGSETQYF. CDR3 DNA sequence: TGCGCCAGCAGTCTGGACAGGGAGGGAAGCGAGACCCAGTACTTC.

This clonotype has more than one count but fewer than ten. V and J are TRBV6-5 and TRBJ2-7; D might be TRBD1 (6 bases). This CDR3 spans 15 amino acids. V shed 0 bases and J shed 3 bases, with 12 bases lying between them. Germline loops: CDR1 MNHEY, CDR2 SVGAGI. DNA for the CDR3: TGTGCCAGCAGTTACTCCGGACAGTCCGGCTACGAGCAGTACTTC. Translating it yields CASSYSGQSGYEQYF.

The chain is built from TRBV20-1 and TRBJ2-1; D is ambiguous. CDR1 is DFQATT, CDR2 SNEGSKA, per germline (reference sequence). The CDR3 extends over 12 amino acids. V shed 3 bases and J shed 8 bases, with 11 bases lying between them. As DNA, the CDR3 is TGCAGTGCTAGTCTCCTTCGGGATGAGCAGTTCTTC. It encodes CSASLLRDEQFF.

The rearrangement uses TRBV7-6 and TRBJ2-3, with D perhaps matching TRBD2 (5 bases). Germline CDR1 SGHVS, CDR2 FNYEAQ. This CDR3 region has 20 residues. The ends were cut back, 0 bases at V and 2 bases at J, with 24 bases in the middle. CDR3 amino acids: CASSLASGFRRASFTDTQYF. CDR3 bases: TGTGCCAGCAGCTTAGCTTCGGGGTTTCGGCGGGCAAGTTTCACAGATACGCAGTATTTT.